This T cell receptor (beta chain) derives from a study of CD8 T cells in Susac syndrome. RNA amounts of roughly 0.45 to 1 ug underwent reverse transcription with random hexamers. TCRdb reprocessed the immunoSEQ multiplex PCR reads via MiXCR and lists one record per CDR3 protein. The table lists 200,000 to 300,000 distinct CDR3 sequences, almost 97% of them singletons. Per the germline V gene, CDR1 is SGHTA and CDR2 is FQGNSA. The CDR3 has 15 residues. Losses at the gene ends were 7 bases for V and 1 base for J; bases not matched to a gene: 4. Sequenced: CD4+ T cells from PBMCs. This sequence joins TRBV7-2 and TRBJ2-1; 10 bases map to TRBD2. The clonotype was recovered from a human donor with Susac syndrome. Here the CDR3 DNA reads TGTGCCAGCACCTGGACTAGCGGATCCTACAATGAGCAGTTCTTC. It specifies CASTWTSGSYNEQFF.